The present entry profiles one T cell receptor (beta chain) with its context. V was trimmed by 4 bases and J by 4 bases, leaving 14 bases between them. The germline CDR1 and CDR2 sequences are LGHDT and YNNKEL (reference sequence). CDR3 size: 14 residues. This sample is part of a study of blood T cell repertoires in COVID-19. The overall study: The analysed material was cDNA or gDNA that came from T cells, B-cell-depleted T cells, or PBMCs.

In the study's own analysis: Cell counts per sample came from amplifying reference gene primers. Profiled with immunoSEQ multiplex PCR; TCRdb holds only in-frame clones, not every one. D and trimming come from the DNA, and the V and J calls and clone size come from that table. The table has about 250,000 clones, around 85% seen once. The sample taken for sequencing was peripheral blood. This clonotype was sampled from a woman between 55 and 75 years old with active or convalescent COVID-19. The chain carries TRBV3-1 (or the pseudogene TRBV3-2) and TRBJ2-7; perhaps TRBD1 as D (6 bases). CDR3 in amino acids: CASSPQGMSYEQYF. DNA for the CDR3: TGTGCCAGCAGCCCACAGGGTATGTCGTACGAGCAGTACTTC.